This T cell receptor beta chain stems from a study of blood T cell repertoires in COVID-19. Study information: Sites in the United States, Italy and Spain provided acute and convalescent COVID-19 samples. Sample material is recorded as cDNA or gDNA derived from T cells, B-cell-depleted T cells, or PBMCs.

Per the study methods: Nucleated cell number was recorded as an estimate derived from reference gene primer amplification. Clones were read by immunoSEQ multiplex PCR, and TCRdb kept only the in-frame ones, dropping some. The V and J calls and clone size were taken over from that table, and D and trimming were inferred from the DNA. The table has 200,000 to 250,000 clones, roughly 80% seen once. Specimen: peripheral blood. The TCR originated in a woman aged 80 or older with acute or convalescent COVID-19.

Here the CDR3 reads CASSRGDIQYF. The CDR3 DNA follows: TGCGCCAGCAGTCGAGGAGACATTCAGTACTTC. The genes are TRBV10-2 and TRBJ2-4; D remains ambiguous. Germline V gene sequence: CDR1 WSHSY, CDR2 SAAADI. The V end lost 5 bases, the J end lost 8 bases, and 7 bases lay between the germline ends. CDR3 length: 11 amino acids.